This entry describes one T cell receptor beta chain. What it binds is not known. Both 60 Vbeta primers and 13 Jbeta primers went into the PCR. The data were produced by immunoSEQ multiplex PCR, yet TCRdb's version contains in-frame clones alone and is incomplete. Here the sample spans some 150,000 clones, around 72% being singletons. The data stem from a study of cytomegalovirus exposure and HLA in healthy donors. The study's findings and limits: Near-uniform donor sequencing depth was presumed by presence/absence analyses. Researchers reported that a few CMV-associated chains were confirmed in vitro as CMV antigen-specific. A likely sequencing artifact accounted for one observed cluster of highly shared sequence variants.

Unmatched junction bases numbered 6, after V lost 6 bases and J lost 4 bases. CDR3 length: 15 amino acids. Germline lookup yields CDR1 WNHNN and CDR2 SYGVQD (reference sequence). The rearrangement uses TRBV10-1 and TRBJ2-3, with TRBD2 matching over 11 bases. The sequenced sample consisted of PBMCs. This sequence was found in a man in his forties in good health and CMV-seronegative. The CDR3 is CASSAGTSGPDTQYF. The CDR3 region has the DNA TGCGCCAGCAGCGCCGGGACTAGCGGCCCAGATACGCAGTATTTT.